A selection of T cell receptor beta chains follows, all from one sample in a study of blood T cell repertoires in COVID-19. This table comes from immunoSEQ multiplex PCR, and its TCRdb copy is limited to in-frame clones, with some not included. In the table there are under 200,000 clones, over 80% of which are singletons. Material: peripheral blood. Receptors were obtained from a woman in her fifties or sixties with acute or convalescent COVID-19. Each CDR3 is given with its conserved first and last residue. The D gene is left open where the match is weak. Size tells how often a clone was seen (once, few, many) or the class of an expanded clone, and some rows leave it out.

CASTAGGASGNTIYF	TGTGCCAGTACGGCCGGGGGGGCCTCTGGAAACACCATATATTTT	NA	TRBV19	NA	TRBJ1-3
CASSSSGTVLEAFF	TGTGCCAGCAGTTCCTCTGGGACAGTCCTTGAGGCTTTCTTT	TRBD1	TRBV6-5	NA	TRBJ1-1
CASSLTTGGGYRNTEAFF	TGTGCCAGCAGCTTAACTACAGGGGGCGGATACCGGAACACTGAAGCTTTCTTT	TRBD1	TRBV7-2	NA	TRBJ1-1
CASSEAGGGLEAFF	TGTGCCAGCAGTGAAGCCGGCGGGGGGTTGGAAGCTTTCTTT	NA	TRBV6-1	NA	TRBJ1-1
CASSSARGLLRQTEAFF	TGTGCCAGCAGCTCGGCGAGGGGACTTTTGAGACAGACTGAAGCTTTCTTT	NA	TRBV5-5	few	TRBJ1-1
CASTPGQGKGSYEQYF	TGTGCCAGCACCCCCGGTCAGGGCAAGGGATCCTACGAGCAGTACTTC	NA	TRBV5-4	NA	TRBJ2-7
CASSLGLSGGSTDTQYF	TGTGCCAGCAGCTTAGGCCTCAGCGGGGGGAGCACAGATACGCAGTATTTT	TRBD2	TRBV13	NA	TRBJ2-3
CASSLVGQGGYGYTF	TGTGCCAGCAGCTTAGTGGGACAGGGTGGCTATGGCTACACCTTC	TRBD1	TRBV7-2	NA	TRBJ1-2
CASGLPPGYEQYF	TGTGCTAGTGGTTTGCCGCCCGGCTACGAGCAGTACTTC	NA	TRBV12-5	NA	TRBJ2-7
CASTRTEPSGELFF	TGCGCCAGCACCCGGACAGAGCCGTCCGGGGAGCTGTTTTTT	NA	TRBV5-1	NA	TRBJ2-2
CASSQGRGGGDEKLFF	TGCGCCAGCAGCCAAGGCAGGGGTGGGGGGGATGAAAAACTGTTTTTT	NA	TRBV4-1	once	TRBJ1-4
CASSIVSGARDTQYF	TGTGCCAGTAGTATCGTCAGCGGGGCGCGGGATACGCAGTATTTT	TRBD2	TRBV19	NA	TRBJ2-3
CASSQRDVGGVDTQYF	TGTGCCAGCAGCCAAAGGGACGTAGGGGGTGTGGATACGCAGTATTTT	NA	TRBV3-1/TRBV3-2	NA	TRBJ2-3
CASSEGQPYNEQFF	TGTGCCAGCAGCGAAGGACAGCCCTACAATGAGCAGTTCTTC	NA	TRBV11-3	NA	TRBJ2-1
CASSVAGQGASSEAFF	TGTGCCAGCAGCGTAGCGGGGCAGGGGGCGAGTTCTGAAGCTTTCTTT	TRBD1	TRBV9	NA	TRBJ1-1
CASSSGQGGQPQHF	TGTGCCAGCAGTTCCGGGCAGGGCGGTCAGCCCCAGCATTTT	NA	TRBV3-1/TRBV3-2	NA	TRBJ1-5
CASSYPQGSRSEQYF	TGTGCCAGCAGTTACCCGCAGGGAAGTAGGAGCGAGCAGTACTTC	NA	TRBV7-9	NA	TRBJ2-7
CASSWAGSNYGYTF	TGTGCCAGCAGTTGGGCAGGGTCTAACTATGGCTACACCTTC	NA	TRBV27	NA	TRBJ1-2
CASTGTGRNQPQHF	TGTGCCAGTACCGGGACAGGGAGGAATCAGCCCCAGCATTTT	TRBD1	TRBV19	NA	TRBJ1-5
CASSQHQGPTSSGANVLTF	TGTGCCAGCAGCCAACACCAGGGGCCTACGAGCTCTGGGGCCAACGTCCTGACTTTC	NA	TRBV3-1/TRBV3-2	NA	TRBJ2-6
CASSQTGWTEAFF	TGTGCCAGCAGCCAGACAGGTTGGACTGAAGCTTTCTTT	NA	TRBV4-2	NA	TRBJ1-1
CASSQDRDRSGSDTQYF	TGCGCCAGCAGCCAAGATCGAGACAGGTCGGGGTCAGATACGCAGTATTTT	NA	TRBV4-1	NA	TRBJ2-3
CSVDGWTGLSLQYF	TGCAGCGTTGATGGGTGGACAGGACTCTCCCTGCAGTATTTT	TRBD1	TRBV29-1	NA	TRBJ2-3
CASSIGLWGLTGNNQPQHF	TGTGCCAGTAGTATAGGATTGTGGGGGCTGACAGGGAACAATCAGCCCCAGCATTTT	TRBD1	TRBV19	NA	TRBJ1-5
CASSLRDSYEQYF	TGTGCCAGTAGCCTGCGGGACTCCTACGAGCAGTACTTC	NA	TRBV19	NA	TRBJ2-7
CASSIGGGNTDTQYF	TGTGCCAGTAGTATAGGCGGGGGGAACACAGATACGCAGTATTTT	TRBD2	TRBV19	once	TRBJ2-3
CASSLITGGQEKLFF	TGTGCCAGCAGCTTAATCACAGGGGGTCAGGAAAAACTGTTTTTT	TRBD1	TRBV7-6	NA	TRBJ1-4
CASSGGRADTQYF	TGTGCCAGCAGCGGGGGGCGAGCAGATACGCAGTATTTT	NA	TRBV9	once	TRBJ2-3
CASSVSPTGEKLFF	TGTGCCAGCAGCGTAAGCCCAACGGGTGAAAAACTGTTTTTT	NA	TRBV9	NA	TRBJ1-4
CASSIAGGQGDYGYTF	TGTGCCAGTAGTATAGCCGGAGGACAGGGGGACTATGGCTACACCTTC	TRBD1	TRBV19	NA	TRBJ1-2
CASSLGGGPGGETQYF	TGTGCCAGCAGCTTAGGGGGAGGCCCCGGGGGAGAGACCCAGTACTTC	NA	TRBV11-2	NA	TRBJ2-5
CASSLQRSGDTYEQYF	TGTGCCAGCAGCTTACAGCGCAGCGGGGATACCTACGAGCAGTACTTC	TRBD2	TRBV7-9	NA	TRBJ2-7
CASSRQGASPLEAFF	TGTGCCAGCAGTCGACAGGGGGCAAGCCCACTTGAAGCTTTCTTT	TRBD1	TRBV6-6	NA	TRBJ1-1
CASSLLGPQYF	TGTGCCAGCAGCTTACTCGGTCCCCAGTACTTC	NA	TRBV11-2	NA	TRBJ2-5
CASSRFRGSNQPQHF	TGCGCCAGCAGCCGCTTCCGGGGAAGCAATCAGCCCCAGCATTTT	NA	TRBV4-3	NA	TRBJ1-5
CASSPNTGTGNQPQHF	TGTGCCAGCTCACCCAATACAGGGACAGGCAATCAGCCCCAGCATTTT	TRBD1	TRBV18	NA	TRBJ1-5
CASSRAGGPETQYF	TGTGCCAGCAGTAGAGCGGGGGGGCCGGAGACCCAGTACTTC	TRBD2	TRBV6-2/TRBV6-3	once	TRBJ2-5
CASSLFSHGGGAGELFF	TGTGCCAGCAGTTTATTCTCCCACGGGGGAGGGGCCGGGGAGCTGTTTTTT	TRBD2	TRBV28	NA	TRBJ2-2
CASSFRTGGIRDTGELFF	TGTGCCAGCAGCTTCCGGACAGGGGGGATAAGGGACACCGGGGAGCTGTTTTTT	TRBD1	TRBV7-2	NA	TRBJ2-2
CASSDPSGGAYEQYF	TGTGCCAGTAGTGACCCCTCGGGGGGGGCTTACGAGCAGTACTTC	TRBD2	TRBV19	NA	TRBJ2-7
CASSVQGASNQPQHF	TGTGCCAGTAGTGTACAGGGGGCTAGCAATCAGCCCCAGCATTTT	TRBD1	TRBV19	once	TRBJ1-5
CASRLTGVNFGYTF	TGTGCCAGCAGACTGACAGGGGTAAATTTTGGCTACACCTTC	TRBD1	TRBV6-5	NA	TRBJ1-2
CASSFRETQYF	TGTGCCAGCAGTTTTCGAGAGACCCAGTACTTC	NA	TRBV12-3/TRBV12-4	few	TRBJ2-5
CAWRPTGRKNTGELFF	TGTGCCTGGAGGCCTACAGGGCGGAAGAACACCGGGGAGCTGTTTTTT	NA	TRBV30	once	TRBJ2-2
CASSYKSLRSYNEQFF	TGTGCCAGCAGTTACAAGAGTCTGCGCTCCTACAATGAGCAGTTCTTC	NA	TRBV6-2/TRBV6-3	NA	TRBJ2-1
CSVEAVRVRMRNTEAFF	TGCAGCGTTGAAGCGGTGAGGGTAAGGATGCGGAACACTGAAGCTTTCTTT	NA	TRBV29-1	NA	TRBJ1-1
CASSSGAPQETQYF	TGTGCCAGCAGCTCAGGGGCCCCCCAAGAGACCCAGTACTTC	NA	TRBV11-2	NA	TRBJ2-5
CASSISTGTDAFF	TGTGCCAGTAGTATTTCTACAGGGACGGACGCTTTCTTT	NA	TRBV19	NA	TRBJ1-1
CASSLSHGQGPDTQYF	TGTGCCAGCAGTTTATCCCACGGACAGGGTCCCGATACGCAGTATTTT	TRBD1	TRBV27	NA	TRBJ2-3